A single sample is the source of the 9 T cell receptor beta chains below, sequenced in a study of T-cell reconstitution after alpha-beta-depleted transplantation in children. TCRbeta library preparation incorporated unique molecular identifiers. TCRdb independently ran MiXCR on the PCR reads; one entry per CDR3 protein. The sample consists of around 580,000 distinct CDR3 sequences, about a quarter of them appearing once. The sample was PBMCs, taken before TCRalphabeta/CD19-depleted stem cell transplant. These receptors came from a boy under two years old with Wiskott-Aldrich syndrome, due to receive a stem cell transplant.

This clonotype appeared a single time. This sequence joins TRBV5-1 and TRBJ2-3, with D unresolved. The CDR3 sequence is 13 residues long. Trimming took 5 bases from V and 5 from J, leaving 12 bases between them. CDR1 is SGHRS and CDR2 is YFSETQ in the germline V gene. This CDR3 reads CASRWGERDTQYF. Written as DNA, the CDR3 is TGCGCCAGCAGGTGGGGTGAACGAGATACGCAGTATTTT.

The chain combines TRBV24-1 with TRBJ2-1; D unresolved. Trimming took off 6 bases at V and 9 bases at J, with 11 bases between the two ends. The CDR3 loop spans 12 amino acids. Per the germline V gene, CDR1 is KGHDR and CDR2 is SFDVKD. This chain's CDR3 is CATSTSLSEQFF. The CDR3 DNA reads as TGTGCCACCAGTACCAGTCTAAGTGAGCAGTTCTTC.

The chain links TRBV7-9 to TRBJ2-2; TRBD1 might be the D (6 bases). The length of the CDR3 is 15 residues. Germline CDR1 is SEHNR and CDR2 is FQNEAQ (reference sequence). Between the trimmed V and J ends, which lost 5 bases and 5 bases, there was a span of 15 bases. Written as DNA, the CDR3 is TGTGCCAGCAGCGTACAGGGTATCAGAACCGGGGAGCTGTTTTTT. Protein sequence: CASSVQGIRTGELFF.

This clonotype was counted between two and nine times. The genes are TRBV12-3 or TRBV12-4 and TRBJ1-3; tentatively, D is TRBD1 (5 bases). This CDR3 has 15 amino acids. V dropped 4 bases and J dropped 0 bases, with 10 bases sitting between them. The CDR3 reads CASSSRGSSGNTIYF. CDR3 in DNA: TGTGCCAGCAGTTCTAGGGGTTCCTCTGGAAACACCATATATTTT.

This clonotype came up many times. The gene calls are TRBV20-1 and TRBJ2-3, with a weak D call TRBD2 (6 bases). CDR1 and CDR2 (germline): DFQATT, SNEGSKA (reference sequence). Trimming took 1 base from V and 2 from J, leaving 7 bases between them. The CDR3 is made up of 13 amino acids. Here the CDR3 DNA reads TGCAGTGCTAGAGTAGCGGACACAGATACGCAGTATTTT. As protein: CSARVADTDTQYF.

The chain uses TRBV5-6 and TRBJ2-5, with a weak D call TRBD1 (6 bases). V lost 4 bases and J 5 bases, leaving 21 bases between the germline ends. Germline V gene data show CDR1 as SGHDT and CDR2 as YYEEEE. This CDR3 is 16 amino acids long. CDR3 residues: CASSETGMGLFETQYF. The CDR3 coding sequence is TGTGCCAGCAGCGAGACAGGAATGGGGCTATTCGAGACCCAGTACTTC.

J is TRBJ2-7 and V is TRBV6-4; 8 nucleotides line up with TRBD1. The CDR3 consists of 16 residues. Looked up from germline, CDR1 is MRHNA and CDR2 is SNTAGT. V was clipped by 2 bases and J by 2 bases; unmatched bases: 8. The CDR3 sequence: CASSDRGTGGTYEQYF. Written as DNA, the CDR3 is TGTGCCAGCAGTGACCGGGGCACAGGGGGAACCTACGAGCAGTACTTC.

This clonotype was counted a few times. This chain links TRBV6-5 with TRBJ2-1; 9 bases map to TRBD2. Germline CDR1 and CDR2: MNHEY and SVGAGI. The CDR3 totals 16 residues. J gave up 7 bases and V 2 bases, and 9 bases lay outside the gene matches. The CDR3 DNA reads as TGTGCCAGCAGTTACGGGGTAGCGGGAGTCAAGAATGAGCAGTTCTTC. Translating gives CASSYGVAGVKNEQFF.

This clonotype showed up just a few times. This chain uses TRBV27 with TRBJ2-7; D assignment may be TRBD1 or TRBD2 (6 bases each). V gave up 3 bases and J gave up 3 bases, with 21 bases separating them. The V gene's germline CDR1 is MNHEY and CDR2 SMNVEV (reference sequence). This CDR3 comprises 17 residues. In DNA form, the CDR3 reads TGTGCCAGCAGTTTCAGGGCGCGAGGCGGGACAATCTACGAGCAGTACTTC. It is translated as CASSFRARGGTIYEQYF.